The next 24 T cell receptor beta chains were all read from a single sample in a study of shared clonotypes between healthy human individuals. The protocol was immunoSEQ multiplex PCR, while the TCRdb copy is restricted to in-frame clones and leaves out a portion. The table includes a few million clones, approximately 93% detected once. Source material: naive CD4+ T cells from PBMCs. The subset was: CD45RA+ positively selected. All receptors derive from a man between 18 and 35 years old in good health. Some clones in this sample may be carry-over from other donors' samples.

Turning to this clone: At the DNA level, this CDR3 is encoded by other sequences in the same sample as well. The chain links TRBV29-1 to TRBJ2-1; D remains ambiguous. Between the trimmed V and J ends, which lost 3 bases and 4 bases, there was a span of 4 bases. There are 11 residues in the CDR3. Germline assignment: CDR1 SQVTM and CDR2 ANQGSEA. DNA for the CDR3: TGCAGCGTTGAGGGGTACAATGAGCAGTTCTTC. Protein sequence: CSVEGYNEQFF.

In DNA form, the CDR3 reads TGTGCCAGCAGTGGAACAGGGGGCCCGCTCGAGCAGTACTTC. This encodes CASSGTGGPLEQYF. V usage is TRBV28 and J usage is TRBJ2-7; 9 nucleotides line up with TRBD1. Germline lookup yields CDR1 MDHEN and CDR2 SYDVKM. The V segment lost 5 bases and the J segment 6 bases; nucleotides outside the gene matches: 8. This CDR3 comprises 14 residues.

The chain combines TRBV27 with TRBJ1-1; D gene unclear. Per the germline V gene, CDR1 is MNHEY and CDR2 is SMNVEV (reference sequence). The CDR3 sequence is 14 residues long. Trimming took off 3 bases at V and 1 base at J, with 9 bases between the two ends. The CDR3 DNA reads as TGTGCCAGCAGTTTCCGGCGATCGAACACTGAAGCTTTCTTT. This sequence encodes CASSFRRSNTEAFF.

The CDR3 reads CASSLGTSGRDETQYF. The DNA for the CDR3 is TGTGCCAGCAGCTTGGGGACTAGCGGGAGGGATGAGACCCAGTACTTC. The chain links TRBV5-4 to TRBJ2-5; 15 nucleotides agree with TRBD2. CDR3 length equals 16 residues. Germline loops: CDR1 SGHNT, CDR2 YYREEE (reference sequence). Trimming took 0 bases from V and 5 from J; bases not matched to a gene: 2. Variable domain in full (rest from reference TRBV5-4 and TRBJ2-5): ETGVTQSPTHLIKTRGQQVTLRCSSQSGHNTVSWYQQALGQGPQFIFQYYREEENGRGNFPPRFSGLQFPNYSSELNVNALELDDSALYLCASSLGTSGRDETQYFGPGTRLLVL.

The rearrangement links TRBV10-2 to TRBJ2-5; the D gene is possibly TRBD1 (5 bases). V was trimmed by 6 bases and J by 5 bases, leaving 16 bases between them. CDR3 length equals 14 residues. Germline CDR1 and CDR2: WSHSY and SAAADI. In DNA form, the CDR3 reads TGCGCCAGCAGCCGACACCCCAGGGTGGAGACCCAGTACTTC. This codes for CASSRHPRVETQYF.

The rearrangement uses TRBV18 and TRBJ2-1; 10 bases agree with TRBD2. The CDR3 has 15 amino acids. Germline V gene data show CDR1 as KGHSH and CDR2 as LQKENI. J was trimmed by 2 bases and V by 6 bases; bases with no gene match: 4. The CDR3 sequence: CASSVTSGAYNEQFF. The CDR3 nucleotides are TGTGCCAGCTCGGTCACTAGCGGGGCCTACAATGAGCAGTTCTTC.

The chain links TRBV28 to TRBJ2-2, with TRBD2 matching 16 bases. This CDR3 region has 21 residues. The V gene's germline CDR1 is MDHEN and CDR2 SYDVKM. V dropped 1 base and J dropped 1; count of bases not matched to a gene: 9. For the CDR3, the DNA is TGTGCCAGCAGTTTATTCCGGGGACTAGCGGGAGGGGTATTGAACACCGGGGAGCTGTTTTTT. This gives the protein CASSLFRGLAGGVLNTGELFF.

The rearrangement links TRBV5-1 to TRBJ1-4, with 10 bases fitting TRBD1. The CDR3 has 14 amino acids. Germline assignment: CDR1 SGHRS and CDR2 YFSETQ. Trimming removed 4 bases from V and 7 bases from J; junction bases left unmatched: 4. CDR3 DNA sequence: TGCGCCAGCAGCGTCGGACAGGGGGGTGAAAAACTGTTTTTT. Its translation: CASSVGQGGEKLFF.

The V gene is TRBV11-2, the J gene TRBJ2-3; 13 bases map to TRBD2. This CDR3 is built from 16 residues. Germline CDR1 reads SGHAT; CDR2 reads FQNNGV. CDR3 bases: TGTGGACCTTTTGCGGGACTAGCGGGAAAAACAGATACGCAGTATTTT. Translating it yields CGPFAGLAGKTDTQYF.

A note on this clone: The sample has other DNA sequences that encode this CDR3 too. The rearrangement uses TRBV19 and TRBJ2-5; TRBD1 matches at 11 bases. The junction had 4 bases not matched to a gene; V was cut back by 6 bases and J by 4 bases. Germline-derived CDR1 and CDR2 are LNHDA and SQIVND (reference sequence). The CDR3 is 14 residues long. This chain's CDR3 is CASSRDRGLETQYF. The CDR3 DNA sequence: TGTGCCAGTAGCCGGGACAGGGGGTTAGAGACCCAGTACTTC. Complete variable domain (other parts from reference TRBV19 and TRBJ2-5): DGGITQSPKYLFRKEGQNVTLSCEQNLNHDAMYWYRQDPGQGLRLIYYSQIVNDFQKGDIAEGYSVSREKKESFPLTVTSAQKNPTAFYLCASSRDRGLETQYFGPGTRLLVL.

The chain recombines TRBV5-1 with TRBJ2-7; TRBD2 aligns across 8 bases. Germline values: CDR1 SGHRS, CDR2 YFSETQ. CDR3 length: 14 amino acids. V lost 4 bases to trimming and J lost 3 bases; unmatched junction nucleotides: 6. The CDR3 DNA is TGCGCCAGCAGCCCCGGGGGGGGGCTCTACGAGCAGTACTTC. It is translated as CASSPGGGLYEQYF.

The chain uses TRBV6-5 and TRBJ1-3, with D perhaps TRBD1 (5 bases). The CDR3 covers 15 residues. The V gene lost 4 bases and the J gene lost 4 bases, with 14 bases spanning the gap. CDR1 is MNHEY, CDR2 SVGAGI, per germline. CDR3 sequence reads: CASSFQGATGNTIYF. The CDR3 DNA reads TGTGCCAGCAGTTTCCAAGGGGCTACGGGAAACACCATATATTTT.

Written as DNA, the CDR3 is TGTGCCAGCAGCCACGTTGCTGGGGGTGAAGCTTTCTTT. This encodes CASSHVAGGEAFF. The V and J genes are TRBV4-2 and TRBJ1-1; D possibly corresponds to TRBD1 (5 bases). There are 13 residues in the CDR3. V was pared by 3 bases and J by 7 bases, with 12 bases between. Germline CDR1 reads LGHNA; CDR2 reads YNFKEQ.

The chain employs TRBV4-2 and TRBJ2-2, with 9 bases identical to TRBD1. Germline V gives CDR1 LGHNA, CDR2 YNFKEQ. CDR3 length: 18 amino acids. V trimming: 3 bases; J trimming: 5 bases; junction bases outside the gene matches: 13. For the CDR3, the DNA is TGTGCCAGCAGCCAGGGGAATACAGGGGGCAGTGGGACCGGGGAGCTGTTTTTT. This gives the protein CASSQGNTGGSGTGELFF.

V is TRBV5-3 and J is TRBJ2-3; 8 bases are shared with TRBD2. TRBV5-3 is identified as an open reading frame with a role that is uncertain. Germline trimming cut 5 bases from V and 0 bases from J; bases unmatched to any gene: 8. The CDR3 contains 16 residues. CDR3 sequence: CARSPRQRGSTDTQYF. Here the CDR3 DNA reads TGTGCCAGAAGTCCGAGGCAGCGGGGGAGCACAGATACGCAGTATTTT.

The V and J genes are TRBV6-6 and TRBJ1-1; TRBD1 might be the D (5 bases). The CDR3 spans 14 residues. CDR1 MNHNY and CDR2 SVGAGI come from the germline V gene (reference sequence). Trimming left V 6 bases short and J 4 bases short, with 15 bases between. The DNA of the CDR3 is TGTGCCAGCAGCCTAGTCCGGGGGAGCACTGAAGCTTTCTTT. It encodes CASSLVRGSTEAFF.

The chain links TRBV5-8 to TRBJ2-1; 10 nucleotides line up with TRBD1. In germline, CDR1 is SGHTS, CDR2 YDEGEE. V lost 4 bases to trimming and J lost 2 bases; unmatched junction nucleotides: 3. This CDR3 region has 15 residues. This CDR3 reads CASSTGQGAYNEQFF. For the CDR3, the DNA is TGTGCCAGCAGCACTGGACAGGGGGCCTACAATGAGCAGTTCTTC.

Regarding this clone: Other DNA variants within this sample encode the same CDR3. This chain's CDR3 is CASSLGGKNTEAFF. CDR3 coding DNA: TGTGCCAGCAGCTTAGGGGGAAAGAACACTGAAGCTTTCTTT. The chain is built from TRBV7-3 and TRBJ1-1, with D perhaps TRBD1 (5 bases). The CDR3 extends over 14 amino acids. Per the germline V gene, CDR1 is SGHTA and CDR2 is FQGTGA. Trimming stripped 2 bases from V and 1 base from J, with 8 bases between.

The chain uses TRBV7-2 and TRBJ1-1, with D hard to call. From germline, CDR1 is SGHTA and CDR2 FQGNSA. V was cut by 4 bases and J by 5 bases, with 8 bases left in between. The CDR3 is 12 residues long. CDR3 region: CASSYHRTEAFF. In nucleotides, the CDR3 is TGTGCCAGCAGCTATCATAGGACTGAAGCTTTCTTT. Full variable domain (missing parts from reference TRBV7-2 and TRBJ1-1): GAGVSQSPSNKVTEKGKDVELRCDPISGHTALYWYRQSLGQGLEFLIYFQGNSAPDKSGLPSDRFSAERTGGSVSTLTIQRTQQEDSAVYLCASSYHRTEAFFGQGTRLTVV.

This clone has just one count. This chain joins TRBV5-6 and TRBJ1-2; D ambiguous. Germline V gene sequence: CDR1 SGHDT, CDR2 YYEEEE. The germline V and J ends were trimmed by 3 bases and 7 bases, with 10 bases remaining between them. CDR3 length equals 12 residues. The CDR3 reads CASSSGGVGYTF. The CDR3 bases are TGTGCCAGCAGCTCCGGCGGGGTTGGCTACACCTTC.

The CDR3 coding sequence is TGTGCCAGCAGCGTAGGGGACAGGGGTTTCTATGAGCAGTTCTTC. Amino acid sequence: CASSVGDRGFYEQFF. V usage is TRBV9 and J usage is TRBJ2-1, with TRBD1 matching over 10 bases. The CDR3 length is 15 residues. Trimming at V came to 0 bases and at J to 8 bases, leaving 5 bases not matched to a gene. CDR1 is SGDLS and CDR2 is YYNGEE in the germline V gene.

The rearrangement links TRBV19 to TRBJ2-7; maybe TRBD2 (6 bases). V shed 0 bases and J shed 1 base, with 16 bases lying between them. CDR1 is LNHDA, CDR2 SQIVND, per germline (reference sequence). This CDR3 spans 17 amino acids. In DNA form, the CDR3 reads TGTGCCAGTAGTATAGATCCACGGACTACATTATCCTACGAGCAGTACTTC. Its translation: CASSIDPRTTLSYEQYF.

DNA for the CDR3: TGTGCCAGCATGGGCGGCGGGAGGTTTCTTGAGCAGTTCTTC. It yields the protein CASMGGGRFLEQFF. The J gene is TRBJ2-1, the V gene TRBV28; TRBD2 aligns across 8 bases. Trimming removed 7 bases from V and 9 bases from J; junction bases left unmatched: 11. The CDR3 totals 14 residues. Germline CDR1 and CDR2: MDHEN and SYDVKM.

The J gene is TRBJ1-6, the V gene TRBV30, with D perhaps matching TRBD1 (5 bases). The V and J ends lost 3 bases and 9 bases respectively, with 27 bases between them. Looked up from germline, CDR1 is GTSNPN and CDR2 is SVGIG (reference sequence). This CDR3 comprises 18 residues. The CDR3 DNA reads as TGTGCCTGGAGCCCAGCGAGGGGCTCGAAACCCAAGGGTTCACCCCTCCACTTT. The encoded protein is CAWSPARGSKPKGSPLHF.